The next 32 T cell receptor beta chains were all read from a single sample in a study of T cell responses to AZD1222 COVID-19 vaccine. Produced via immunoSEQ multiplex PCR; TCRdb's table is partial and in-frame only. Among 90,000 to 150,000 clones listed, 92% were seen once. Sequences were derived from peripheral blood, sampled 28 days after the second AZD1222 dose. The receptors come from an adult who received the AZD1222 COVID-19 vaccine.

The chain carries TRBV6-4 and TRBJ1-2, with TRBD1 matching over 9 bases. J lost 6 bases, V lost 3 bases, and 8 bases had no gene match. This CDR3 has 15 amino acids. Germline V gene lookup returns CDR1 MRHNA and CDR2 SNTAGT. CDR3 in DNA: TGTGCCAGCAGTGAGGGACAGGGAGAAAGGAATGGCTACACCTTC. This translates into CASSEGQGERNGYTF.

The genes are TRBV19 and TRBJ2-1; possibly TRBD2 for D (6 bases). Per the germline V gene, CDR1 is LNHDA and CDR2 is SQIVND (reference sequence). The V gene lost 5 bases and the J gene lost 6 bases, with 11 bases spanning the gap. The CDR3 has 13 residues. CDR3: CASSRLSGNEQFF. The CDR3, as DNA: TGTGCCAGTAGTCGACTTAGCGGCAATGAGCAGTTCTTC.

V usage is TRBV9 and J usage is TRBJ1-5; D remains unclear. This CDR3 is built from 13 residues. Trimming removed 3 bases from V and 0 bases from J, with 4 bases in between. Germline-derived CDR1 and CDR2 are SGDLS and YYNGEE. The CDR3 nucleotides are TGTGCCAGCAGCGCTGATAGCAATCAGCCCCAGCATTTT. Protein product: CASSADSNQPQHF.

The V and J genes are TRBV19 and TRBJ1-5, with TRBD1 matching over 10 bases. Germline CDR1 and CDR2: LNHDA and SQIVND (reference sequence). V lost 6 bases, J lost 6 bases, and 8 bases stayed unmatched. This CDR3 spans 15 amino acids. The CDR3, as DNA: TGTGCCAGTAGGACCCTCGGACAGGGGGGTCAGCCCCAGCATTTT. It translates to CASRTLGQGGQPQHF.

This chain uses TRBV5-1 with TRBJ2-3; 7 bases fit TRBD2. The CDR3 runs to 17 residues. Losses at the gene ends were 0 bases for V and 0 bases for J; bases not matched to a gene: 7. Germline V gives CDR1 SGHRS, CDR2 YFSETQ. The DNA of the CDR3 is TGCGCCAGCAGCTTGGTACCACTAGCGCAAAGCACAGATACGCAGTATTTT. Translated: CASSLVPLAQSTDTQYF.

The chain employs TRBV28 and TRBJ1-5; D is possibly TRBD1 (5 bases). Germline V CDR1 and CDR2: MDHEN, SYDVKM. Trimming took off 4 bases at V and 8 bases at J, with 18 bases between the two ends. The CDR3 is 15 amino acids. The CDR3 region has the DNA TGTGCCAGCAGTTCACGCGCCGGGACCATGGAGCCCCAGCATTTT. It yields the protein CASSSRAGTMEPQHF.

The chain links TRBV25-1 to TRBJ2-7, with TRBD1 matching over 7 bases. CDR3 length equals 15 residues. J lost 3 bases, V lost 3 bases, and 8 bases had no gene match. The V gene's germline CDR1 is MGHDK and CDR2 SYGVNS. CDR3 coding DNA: TGTGCCAGCAGTGATCCGGGACAGCGATTCTACGAGCAGTACTTC. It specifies CASSDPGQRFYEQYF.

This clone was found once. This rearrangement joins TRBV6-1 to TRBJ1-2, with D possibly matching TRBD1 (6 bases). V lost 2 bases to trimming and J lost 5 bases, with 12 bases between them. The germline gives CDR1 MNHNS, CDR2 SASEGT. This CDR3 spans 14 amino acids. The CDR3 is CASSEPGTFYGYTF. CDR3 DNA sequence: TGTGCCAGCAGTGAACCAGGGACATTTTATGGCTACACCTTC.

The CDR3 region is CASSFSEEAYEQYF. The CDR3 nucleotides are TGTGCCAGCAGTTTCAGCGAGGAGGCCTACGAGCAGTACTTC. V is TRBV28 and J is TRBJ2-7, with a possible D match to TRBD2 (5 bases). The germline V and J ends were trimmed by 3 bases and 2 bases, with 11 bases remaining between them. This CDR3 region has 14 residues. Germline V gene sequence: CDR1 MDHEN, CDR2 SYDVKM.

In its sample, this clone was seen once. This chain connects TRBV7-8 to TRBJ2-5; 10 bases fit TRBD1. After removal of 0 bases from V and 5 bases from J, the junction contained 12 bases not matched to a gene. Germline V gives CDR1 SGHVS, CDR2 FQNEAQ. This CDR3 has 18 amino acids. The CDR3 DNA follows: TGTGCCAGCAGCTTAGCTGCGGGACAGGGGTCTGTCCGGGAGACCCAGTACTTC. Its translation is CASSLAAGQGSVRETQYF.

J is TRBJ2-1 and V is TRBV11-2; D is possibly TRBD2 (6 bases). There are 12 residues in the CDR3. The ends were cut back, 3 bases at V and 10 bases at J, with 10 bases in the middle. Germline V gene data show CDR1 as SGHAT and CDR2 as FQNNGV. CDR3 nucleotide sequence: TGTGCCAGCAGCTTTACTGGACTAGAGCAGTTCTTC. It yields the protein CASSFTGLEQFF.

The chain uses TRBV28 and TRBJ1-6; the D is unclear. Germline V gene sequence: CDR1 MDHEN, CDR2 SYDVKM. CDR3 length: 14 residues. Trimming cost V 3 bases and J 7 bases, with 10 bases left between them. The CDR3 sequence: CASSFILGNSPLHF. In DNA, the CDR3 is TGTGCCAGCAGTTTCATACTGGGGAATTCACCCCTCCACTTT.

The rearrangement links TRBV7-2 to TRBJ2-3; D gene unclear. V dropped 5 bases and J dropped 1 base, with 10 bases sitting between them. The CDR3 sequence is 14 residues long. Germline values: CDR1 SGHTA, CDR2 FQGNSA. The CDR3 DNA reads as TGTGCCAGCAGCCCCTCGACGGGCACAGATACGCAGTATTTT. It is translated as CASSPSTGTDTQYF. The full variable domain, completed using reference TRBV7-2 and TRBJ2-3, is GAGVSQSPSNKVTEKGKDVELRCDPISGHTALYWYRQSLGQGLEFLIYFQGNSAPDKSGLPSDRFSAERTGGSVSTLTIQRTQQEDSAVYLCASSPSTGTDTQYFGPGTRLTVL.

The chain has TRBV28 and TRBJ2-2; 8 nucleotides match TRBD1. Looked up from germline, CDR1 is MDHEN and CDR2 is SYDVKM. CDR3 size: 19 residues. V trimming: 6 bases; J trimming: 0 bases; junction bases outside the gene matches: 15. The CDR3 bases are TGTGCCAGCAGGCCAGAAATGGGACAGGTTGGGGCGAACACCGGGGAGCTGTTTTTT. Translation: CASRPEMGQVGANTGELFF.

The chain's CDR3 is CASSKGGLQSSYEQYF. The CDR3 region has the DNA TGTGCCAGCAGCAAAGGGGGCCTTCAGAGCTCCTACGAGCAGTACTTC. The chain combines TRBV21-1 with TRBJ2-7; TRBD1, as called in the table, went unchecked against the DNA. TRBV21-1 is designated a pseudogene. The CDR3 spans 16 residues.

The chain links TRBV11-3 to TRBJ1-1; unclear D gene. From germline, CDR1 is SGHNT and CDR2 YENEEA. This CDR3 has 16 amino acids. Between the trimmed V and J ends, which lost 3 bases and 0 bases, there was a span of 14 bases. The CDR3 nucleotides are TGTGCCAGCAGCTTTCCACCCCGCGGGATGAACACTGAAGCTTTCTTT. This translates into CASSFPPRGMNTEAFF.

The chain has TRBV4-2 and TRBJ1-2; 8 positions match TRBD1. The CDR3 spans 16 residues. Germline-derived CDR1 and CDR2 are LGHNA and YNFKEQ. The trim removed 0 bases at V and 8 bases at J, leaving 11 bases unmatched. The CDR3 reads CASSQEVLRTGQGYTF. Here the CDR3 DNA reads TGTGCCAGCAGCCAAGAGGTGCTACGGACAGGGCAAGGCTACACCTTC.

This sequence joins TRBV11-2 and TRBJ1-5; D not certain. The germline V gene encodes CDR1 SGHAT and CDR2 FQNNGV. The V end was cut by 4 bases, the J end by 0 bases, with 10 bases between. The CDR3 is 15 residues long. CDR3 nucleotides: TGTGCCAGCAGCTGGTCATACGGTAGCAATCAGCCCCAGCATTTT. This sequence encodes CASSWSYGSNQPQHF.

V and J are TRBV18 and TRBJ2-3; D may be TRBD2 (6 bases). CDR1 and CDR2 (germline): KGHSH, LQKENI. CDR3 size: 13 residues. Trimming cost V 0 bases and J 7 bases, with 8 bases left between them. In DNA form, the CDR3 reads TGTGCCAGCTCACCACCGGGGGGAAATACGCAGTATTTT. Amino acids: CASSPPGGNTQYF.

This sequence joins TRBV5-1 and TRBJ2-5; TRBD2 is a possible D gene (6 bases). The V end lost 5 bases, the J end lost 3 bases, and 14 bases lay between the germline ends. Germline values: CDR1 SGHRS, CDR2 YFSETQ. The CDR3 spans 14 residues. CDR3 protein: CASSQEGRKETQYF. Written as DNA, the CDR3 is TGCGCCAGCAGTCAGGAGGGACGGAAAGAGACCCAGTACTTC.

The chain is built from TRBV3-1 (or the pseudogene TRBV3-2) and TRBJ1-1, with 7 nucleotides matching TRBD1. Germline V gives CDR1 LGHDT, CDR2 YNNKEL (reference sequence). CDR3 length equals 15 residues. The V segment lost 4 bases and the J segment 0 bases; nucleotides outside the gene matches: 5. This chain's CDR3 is CASSPSDRMNTEAFF. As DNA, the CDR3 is TGTGCCAGCAGCCCTTCGGACAGGATGAACACTGAAGCTTTCTTT.

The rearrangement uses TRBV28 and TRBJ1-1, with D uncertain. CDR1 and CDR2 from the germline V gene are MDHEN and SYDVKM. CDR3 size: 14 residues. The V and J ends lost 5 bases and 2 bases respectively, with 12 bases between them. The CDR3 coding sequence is TGTGCCAGCAGTACTCAGGTGGGAAACACTGAAGCTTTCTTT. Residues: CASSTQVGNTEAFF.

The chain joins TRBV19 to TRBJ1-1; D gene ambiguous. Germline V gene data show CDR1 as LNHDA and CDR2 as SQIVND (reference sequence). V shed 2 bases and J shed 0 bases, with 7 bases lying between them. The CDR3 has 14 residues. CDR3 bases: TGTGCCAGTAGTATACCTACCATGAACACTGAAGCTTTCTTT. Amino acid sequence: CASSIPTMNTEAFF.

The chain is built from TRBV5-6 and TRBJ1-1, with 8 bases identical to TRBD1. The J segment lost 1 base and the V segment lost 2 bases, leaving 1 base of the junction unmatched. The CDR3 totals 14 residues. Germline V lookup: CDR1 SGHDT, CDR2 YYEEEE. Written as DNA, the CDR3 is TGTGCCAGCAGCTTCACAGGGGGGAACACTGAAGCTTTCTTT. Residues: CASSFTGGNTEAFF. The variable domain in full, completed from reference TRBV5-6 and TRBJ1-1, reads DAGVTQSPTHLIKTRGQQVTLRCSPKSGHDTVSWYQQALGQGPQFIFQYYEEEERQRGNFPDRFSGHQFPNYSSELNVNALLLGDSALYLCASSFTGGNTEAFFGQGTRLTVV.

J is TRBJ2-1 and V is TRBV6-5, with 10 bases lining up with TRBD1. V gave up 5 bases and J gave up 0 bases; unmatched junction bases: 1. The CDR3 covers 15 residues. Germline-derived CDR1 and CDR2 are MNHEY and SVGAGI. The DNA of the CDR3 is TGTGCCAGCAGTCGACAGGGGGCCTCCTACAATGAGCAGTTCTTC. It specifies CASSRQGASYNEQFF.

The CDR3 coding sequence is TGTGCCAGCAGCGGCCGGGACAAAGAGACCCAGTACTTC. It is translated as CASSGRDKETQYF. J is TRBJ2-5 and V is TRBV9, with TRBD1 as a possible D gene (6 bases). The CDR3 length is 13 residues. V lost 3 bases, J lost 3 bases, and 9 bases lay in between. From germline, CDR1 is SGDLS and CDR2 YYNGEE.

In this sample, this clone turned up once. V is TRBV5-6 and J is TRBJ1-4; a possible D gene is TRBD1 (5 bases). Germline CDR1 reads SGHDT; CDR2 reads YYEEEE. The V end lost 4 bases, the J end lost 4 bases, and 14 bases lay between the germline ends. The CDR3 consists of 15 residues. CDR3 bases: TGTGCCAGCAGCAAGCTGGGGGGTTTTAATGAAAAACTGTTTTTT. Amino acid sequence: CASSKLGGFNEKLFF.

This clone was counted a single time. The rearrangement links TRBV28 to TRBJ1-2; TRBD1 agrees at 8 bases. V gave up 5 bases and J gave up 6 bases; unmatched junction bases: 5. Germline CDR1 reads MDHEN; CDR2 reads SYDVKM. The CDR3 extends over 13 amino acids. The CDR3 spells CASSVQGGNGYTF. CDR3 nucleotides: TGTGCCAGCAGTGTACAGGGGGGGAATGGCTACACCTTC.

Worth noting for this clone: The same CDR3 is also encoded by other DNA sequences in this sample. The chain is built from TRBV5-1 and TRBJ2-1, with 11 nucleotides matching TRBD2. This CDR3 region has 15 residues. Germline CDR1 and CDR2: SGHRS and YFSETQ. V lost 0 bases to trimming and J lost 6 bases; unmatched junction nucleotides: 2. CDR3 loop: CASSLGLAGRNEQFF. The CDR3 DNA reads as TGCGCCAGCAGCTTGGGACTAGCGGGGCGCAATGAGCAGTTCTTC.

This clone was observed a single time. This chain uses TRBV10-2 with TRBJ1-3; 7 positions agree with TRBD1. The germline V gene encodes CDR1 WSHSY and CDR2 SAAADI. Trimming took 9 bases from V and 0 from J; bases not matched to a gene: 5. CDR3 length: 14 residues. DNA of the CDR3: TGCGCCAGTCGACAGGGTACCTCTGGAAACACCATATATTTT. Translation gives CASRQGTSGNTIYF.

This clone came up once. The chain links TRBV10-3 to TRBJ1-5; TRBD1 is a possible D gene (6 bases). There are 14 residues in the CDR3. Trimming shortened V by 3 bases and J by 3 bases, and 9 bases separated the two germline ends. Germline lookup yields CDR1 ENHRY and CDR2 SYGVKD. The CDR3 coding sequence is TGTGCCATCAGTGATGGGGGCGACAATCAGCCCCAGCATTTT. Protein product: CAISDGGDNQPQHF.

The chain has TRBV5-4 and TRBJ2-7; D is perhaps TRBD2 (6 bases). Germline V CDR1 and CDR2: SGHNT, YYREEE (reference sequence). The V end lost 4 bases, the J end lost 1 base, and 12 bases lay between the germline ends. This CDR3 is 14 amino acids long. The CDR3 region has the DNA TGTGCCAGCAGCCGGGCGGGAAGATCCTACGAGCAGTACTTC. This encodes CASSRAGRSYEQYF. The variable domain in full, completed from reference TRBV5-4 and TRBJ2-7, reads ETGVTQSPTHLIKTRGQQVTLRCSSQSGHNTVSWYQQALGQGPQFIFQYYREEENGRGNFPPRFSGLQFPNYSSELNVNALELDDSALYLCASSRAGRSYEQYFGPGTRLTVT.